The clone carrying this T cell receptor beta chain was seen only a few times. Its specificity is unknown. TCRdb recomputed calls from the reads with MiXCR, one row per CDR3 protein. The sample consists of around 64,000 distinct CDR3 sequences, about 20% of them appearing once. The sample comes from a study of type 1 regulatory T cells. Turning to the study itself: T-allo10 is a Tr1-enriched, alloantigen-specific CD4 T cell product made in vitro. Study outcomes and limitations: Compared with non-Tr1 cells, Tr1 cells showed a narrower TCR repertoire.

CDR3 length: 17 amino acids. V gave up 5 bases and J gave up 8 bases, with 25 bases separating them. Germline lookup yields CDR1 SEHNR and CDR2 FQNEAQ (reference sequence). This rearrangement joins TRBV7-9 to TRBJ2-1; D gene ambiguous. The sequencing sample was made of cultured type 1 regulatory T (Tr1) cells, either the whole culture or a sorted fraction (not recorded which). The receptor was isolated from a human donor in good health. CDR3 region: CASSPRRDPISKYEQFF. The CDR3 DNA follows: TGTGCCAGCAGCCCCCGTAGGGATCCCATATCAAAATATGAGCAGTTCTTC.